This TCR beta chain stems from a study of T cell changes during pregnancy in multiple sclerosis. This CDR3 region has 15 residues. Germline V gene lookup returns CDR1 MNHNY and CDR2 SVGAGI (reference sequence). Deletions cut 0 bases from V and 4 bases from J, with 12 bases between. Data came from immunoSEQ multiplex PCR; TCRdb stores just in-frame clones and leaves some out. The table has more than 40,000 clones, roughly nine tenths seen once; the top ten hold 1.3% to 1.5%. The source of this sequence is a female donor in good health, enrolled as a control in a pregnancy study. Sequences were derived from peripheral blood, sampled in the first trimester of pregnancy. The rearrangement joins TRBV6-6 to TRBJ1-2; D ambiguous. CDR3 region: CASSYSPGSPYGYTF. CDR3 bases: TGTGCCAGCAGTTACTCCCCGGGGAGCCCCTATGGCTACACCTTC.